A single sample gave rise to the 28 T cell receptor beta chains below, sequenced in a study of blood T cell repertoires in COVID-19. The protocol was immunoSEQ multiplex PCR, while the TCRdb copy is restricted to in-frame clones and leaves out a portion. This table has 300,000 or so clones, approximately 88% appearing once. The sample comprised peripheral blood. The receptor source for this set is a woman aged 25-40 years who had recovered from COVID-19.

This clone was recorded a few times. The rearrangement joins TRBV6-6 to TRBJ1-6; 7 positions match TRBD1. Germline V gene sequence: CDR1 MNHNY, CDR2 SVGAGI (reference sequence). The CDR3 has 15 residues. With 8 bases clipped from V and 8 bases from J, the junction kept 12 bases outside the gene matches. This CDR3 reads CASLPGGQFDSPLHF. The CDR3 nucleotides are TGTGCCAGCCTCCCTGGGGGACAGTTCGATTCACCCCTCCACTTT.

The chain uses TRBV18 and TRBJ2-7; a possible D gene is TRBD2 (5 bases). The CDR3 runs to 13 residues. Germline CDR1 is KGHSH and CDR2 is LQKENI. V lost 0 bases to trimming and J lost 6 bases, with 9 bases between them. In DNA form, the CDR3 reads TGTGCCAGCTCACCACCTACTGGAGGCGAGCAGTACTTC. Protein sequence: CASSPPTGGEQYF.

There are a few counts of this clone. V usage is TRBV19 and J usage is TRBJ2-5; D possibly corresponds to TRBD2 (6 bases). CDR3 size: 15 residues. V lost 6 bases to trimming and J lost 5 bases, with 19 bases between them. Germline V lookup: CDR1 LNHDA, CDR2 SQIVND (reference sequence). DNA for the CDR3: TGTGCCAGTAGCCCGGGAGCCTCGAACTGGGAGACCCAGTACTTC. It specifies CASSPGASNWETQYF. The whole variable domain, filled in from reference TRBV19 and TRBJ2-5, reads DGGITQSPKYLFRKEGQNVTLSCEQNLNHDAMYWYRQDPGQGLRLIYYSQIVNDFQKGDIAEGYSVSREKKESFPLTVTSAQKNPTAFYLCASSPGASNWETQYFGPGTRLLVL.

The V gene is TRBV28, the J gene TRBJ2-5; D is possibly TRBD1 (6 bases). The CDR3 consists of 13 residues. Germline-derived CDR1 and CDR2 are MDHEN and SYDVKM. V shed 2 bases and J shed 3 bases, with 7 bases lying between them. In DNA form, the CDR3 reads TGTGCCAGCAGTTTAGGGGGCGAAGAGACCCAGTACTTC. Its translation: CASSLGGEETQYF.

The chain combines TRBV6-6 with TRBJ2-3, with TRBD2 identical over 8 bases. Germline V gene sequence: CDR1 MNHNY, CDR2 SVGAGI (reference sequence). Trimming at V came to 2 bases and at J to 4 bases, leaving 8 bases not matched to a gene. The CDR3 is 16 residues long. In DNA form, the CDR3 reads TGTGCCAGCAGTTACGGACGGGGGGGCCTCCCAGATACGCAGTATTTT. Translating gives CASSYGRGGLPDTQYF.

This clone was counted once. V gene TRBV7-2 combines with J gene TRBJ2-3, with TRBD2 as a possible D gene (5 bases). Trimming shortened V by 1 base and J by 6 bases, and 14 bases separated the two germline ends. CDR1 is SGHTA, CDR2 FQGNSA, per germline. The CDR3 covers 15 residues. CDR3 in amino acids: CASSLEAHRGDTQYF. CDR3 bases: TGTGCCAGCAGCTTAGAGGCCCACCGAGGGGATACGCAGTATTTT.

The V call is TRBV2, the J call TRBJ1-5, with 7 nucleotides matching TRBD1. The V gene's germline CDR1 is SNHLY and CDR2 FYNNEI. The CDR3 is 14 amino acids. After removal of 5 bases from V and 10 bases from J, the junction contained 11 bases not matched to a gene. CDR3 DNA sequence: TGTGCCAGCAGTAATTTAGACAGGGAGGAACCCCAGCATTTT. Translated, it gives CASSNLDREEPQHF. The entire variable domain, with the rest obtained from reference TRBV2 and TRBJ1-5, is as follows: EPEVTQTPSHQVTQMGQEVILRCVPISNHLYFYWYRQILGQKVEFLVSFYNNEISEKSEIFDDQFSVERPDGSNFTLKIRSTKLEDSAMYFCASSNLDREEPQHFGDGTRLSIL.

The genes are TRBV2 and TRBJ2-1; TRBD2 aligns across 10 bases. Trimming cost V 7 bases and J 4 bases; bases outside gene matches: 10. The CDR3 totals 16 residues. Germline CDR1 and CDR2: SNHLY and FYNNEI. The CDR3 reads CASTNSGGRPYNEQFF. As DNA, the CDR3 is TGTGCCAGCACCAATAGCGGGGGGAGGCCATACAATGAGCAGTTCTTC.

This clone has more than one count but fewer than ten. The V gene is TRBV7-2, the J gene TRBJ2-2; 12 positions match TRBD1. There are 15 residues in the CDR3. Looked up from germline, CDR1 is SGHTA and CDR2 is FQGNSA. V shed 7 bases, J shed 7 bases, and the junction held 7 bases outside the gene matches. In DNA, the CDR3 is TGTGCCAGCACCTTCGGGACAGGGGGCAGCGGGGAGCTGTTTTTT. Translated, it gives CASTFGTGGSGELFF.

The CDR3 nucleotides read TGTGCCAGCAGCGGGGGGACTAGCGGGGCTACAGATACGCAGTATTTT. Translation: CASSGGTSGATDTQYF. The chain joins TRBV25-1 to TRBJ2-3; TRBD2 aligns across 13 bases. Germline trimming cut 6 bases from V and 3 bases from J; bases unmatched to any gene: 6. This CDR3 region has 16 residues. Looked up from germline, CDR1 is MGHDK and CDR2 is SYGVNS.

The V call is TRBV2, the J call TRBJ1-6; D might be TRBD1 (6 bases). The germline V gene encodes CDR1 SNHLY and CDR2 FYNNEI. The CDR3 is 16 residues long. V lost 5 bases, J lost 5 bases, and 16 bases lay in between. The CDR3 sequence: CASSIYAGEDNSPLHF. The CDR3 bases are TGTGCCAGCAGTATATACGCAGGGGAAGATAATTCACCCCTCCACTTT.

CDR3 coding DNA: TGTGCCAGCAGCCAAGATCAAGGAAGGGGCCAAACCTATGGCTACACCTTC. The encoded protein is CASSQDQGRGQTYGYTF. This sequence joins TRBV14 and TRBJ1-2; possibly TRBD1 for D (5 bases). Trimming removed 0 bases from V and 4 bases from J, with 18 bases in between. Germline V CDR1 and CDR2: SGHDN, FVKESK. The CDR3 loop spans 17 amino acids.

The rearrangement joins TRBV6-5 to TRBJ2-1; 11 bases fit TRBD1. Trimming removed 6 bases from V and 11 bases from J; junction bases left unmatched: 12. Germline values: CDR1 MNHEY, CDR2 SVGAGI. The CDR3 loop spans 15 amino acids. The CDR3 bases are TGTGCCAGCAGGGACGGGACAGGGGGATCAATAAAGCAGTTCTTC. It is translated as CASRDGTGGSIKQFF.

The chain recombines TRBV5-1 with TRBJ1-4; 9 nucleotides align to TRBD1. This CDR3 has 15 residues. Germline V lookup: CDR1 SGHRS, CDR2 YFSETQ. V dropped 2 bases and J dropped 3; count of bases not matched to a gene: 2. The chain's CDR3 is CASSLQGASNEKLFF. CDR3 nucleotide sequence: TGCGCCAGCAGCTTACAGGGGGCATCTAATGAAAAACTGTTTTTT.

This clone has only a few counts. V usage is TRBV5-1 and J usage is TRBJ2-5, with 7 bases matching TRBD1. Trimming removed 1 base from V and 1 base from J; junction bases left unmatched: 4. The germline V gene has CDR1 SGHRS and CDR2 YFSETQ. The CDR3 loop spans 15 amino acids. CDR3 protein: CASSLLQGSQETQYF. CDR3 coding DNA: TGCGCCAGCAGCTTGTTACAGGGGTCCCAAGAGACCCAGTACTTC.

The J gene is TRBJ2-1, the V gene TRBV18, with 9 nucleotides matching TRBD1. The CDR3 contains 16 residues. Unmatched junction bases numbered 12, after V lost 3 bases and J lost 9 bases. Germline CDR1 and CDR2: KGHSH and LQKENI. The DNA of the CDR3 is TGTGCCAGCTCACCTCTGGACAGGGGATGGAGCGTTGAGCAGTTCTTC. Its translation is CASSPLDRGWSVEQFF. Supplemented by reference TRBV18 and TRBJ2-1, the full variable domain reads NAGVMQNPRHLVRRRGQEARLRCSPMKGHSHVYWYRQLPEEGLKFMVYLQKENIIDESGMPKERFSAEFPKEGPSILRIQQVVRGDSAAYFCASSPLDRGWSVEQFFGPGTRLTVL.

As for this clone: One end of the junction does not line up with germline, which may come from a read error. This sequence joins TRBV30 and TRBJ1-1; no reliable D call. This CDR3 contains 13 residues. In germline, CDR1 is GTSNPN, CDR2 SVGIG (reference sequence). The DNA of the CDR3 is TGTGCCTGGAGTGTATATTTAACGGAGGTCGGAAGTTTT. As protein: CAWSVYLTEVGSF.

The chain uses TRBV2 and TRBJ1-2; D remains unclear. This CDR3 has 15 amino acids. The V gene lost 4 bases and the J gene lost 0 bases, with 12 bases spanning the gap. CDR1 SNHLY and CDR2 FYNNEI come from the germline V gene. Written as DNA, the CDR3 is TGTGCCAGCAGTGCCGAACTCACAGCTAACTATGGCTACACCTTC. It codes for CASSAELTANYGYTF.

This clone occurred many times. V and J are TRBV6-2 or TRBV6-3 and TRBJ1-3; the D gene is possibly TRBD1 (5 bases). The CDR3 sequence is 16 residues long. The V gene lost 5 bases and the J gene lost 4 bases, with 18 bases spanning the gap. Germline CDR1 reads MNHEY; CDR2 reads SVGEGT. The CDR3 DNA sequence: TGTGCCAGCAGTACCTTCCAGGGCGAAGGAGGAAACACCATATATTTT. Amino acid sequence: CASSTFQGEGGNTIYF.

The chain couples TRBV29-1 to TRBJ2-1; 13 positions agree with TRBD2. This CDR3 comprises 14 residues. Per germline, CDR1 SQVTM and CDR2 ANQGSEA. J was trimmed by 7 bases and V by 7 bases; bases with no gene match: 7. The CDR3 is CSALLAGGRNEQFF. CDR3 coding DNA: TGCAGCGCCTTACTAGCGGGGGGGAGGAATGAGCAGTTCTTC.

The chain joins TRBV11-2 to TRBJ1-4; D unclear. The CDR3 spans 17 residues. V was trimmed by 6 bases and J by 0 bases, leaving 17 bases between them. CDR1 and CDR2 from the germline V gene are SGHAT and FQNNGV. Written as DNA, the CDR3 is TGTGCCAGCAGGCATATGCTAGATGGTGCAACTAATGAAAAACTGTTTTTT. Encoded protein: CASRHMLDGATNEKLFF.

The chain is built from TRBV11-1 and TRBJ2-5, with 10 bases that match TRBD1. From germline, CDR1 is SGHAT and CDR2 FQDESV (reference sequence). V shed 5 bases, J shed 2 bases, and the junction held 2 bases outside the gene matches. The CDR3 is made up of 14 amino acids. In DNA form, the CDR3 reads TGTGCCAGCAGCCGGACAGGGGGACAAGAGACCCAGTACTTC. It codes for CASSRTGGQETQYF. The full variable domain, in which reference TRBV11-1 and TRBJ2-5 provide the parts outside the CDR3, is EAEVAQSPRYKITEKSQAVAFWCDPISGHATLYWYRQILGQGPELLVQFQDESVVDDSQLPKDRFSAERLKGVDSTLKIQPAELGDSAMYLCASSRTGGQETQYFGPGTRLLVL.

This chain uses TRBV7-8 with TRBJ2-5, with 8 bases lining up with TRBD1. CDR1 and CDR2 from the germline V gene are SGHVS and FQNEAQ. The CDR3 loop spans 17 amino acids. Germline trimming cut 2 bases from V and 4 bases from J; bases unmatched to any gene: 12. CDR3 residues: CASSLKRQGKHGETQYF. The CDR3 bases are TGTGCCAGCAGCTTAAAACGACAGGGGAAGCATGGAGAGACCCAGTACTTC. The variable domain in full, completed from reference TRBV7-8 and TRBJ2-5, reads GAGVSQSPRYKVAKRGQDVALRCDPISGHVSLFWYQQALGQGPEFLTYFQNEAQLDKSGLPSDRFFAERPEGSVSTLKIQRTQQEDSAVYLCASSLKRQGKHGETQYFGPGTRLLVL.

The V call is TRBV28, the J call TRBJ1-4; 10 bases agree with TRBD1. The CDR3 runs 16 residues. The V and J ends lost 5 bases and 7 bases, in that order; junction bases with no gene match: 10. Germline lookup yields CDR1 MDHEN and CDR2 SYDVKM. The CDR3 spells CASSPLDRGPGEKLFF. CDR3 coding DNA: TGTGCCAGCAGTCCCCTAGACAGGGGGCCTGGTGAAAAACTGTTTTTT.

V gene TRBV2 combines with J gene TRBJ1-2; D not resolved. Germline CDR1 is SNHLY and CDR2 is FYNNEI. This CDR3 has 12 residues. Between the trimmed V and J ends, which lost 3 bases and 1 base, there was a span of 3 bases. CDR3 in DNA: TGTGCCAGCAGTGACAGTAACTATGGCTACACCTTC. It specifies CASSDSNYGYTF. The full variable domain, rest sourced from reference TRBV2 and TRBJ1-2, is EPEVTQTPSHQVTQMGQEVILRCVPISNHLYFYWYRQILGQKVEFLVSFYNNEISEKSEIFDDQFSVERPDGSNFTLKIRSTKLEDSAMYFCASSDSNYGYTFGSGTRLTVV.

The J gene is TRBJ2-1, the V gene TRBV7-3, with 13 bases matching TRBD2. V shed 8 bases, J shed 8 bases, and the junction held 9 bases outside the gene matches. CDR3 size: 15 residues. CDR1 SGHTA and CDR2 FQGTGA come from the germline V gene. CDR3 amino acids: CASASLAGGLDEQFF. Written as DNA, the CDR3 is TGTGCCAGCGCATCACTAGCGGGGGGGCTCGATGAGCAGTTCTTC.

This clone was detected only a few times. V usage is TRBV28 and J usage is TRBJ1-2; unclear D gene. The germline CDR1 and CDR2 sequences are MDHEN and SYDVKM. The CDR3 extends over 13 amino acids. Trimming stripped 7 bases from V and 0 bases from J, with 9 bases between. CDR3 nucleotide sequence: TGTGCCAGCAATGGACTAGCTAACTATGGCTACACCTTC. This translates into CASNGLANYGYTF.

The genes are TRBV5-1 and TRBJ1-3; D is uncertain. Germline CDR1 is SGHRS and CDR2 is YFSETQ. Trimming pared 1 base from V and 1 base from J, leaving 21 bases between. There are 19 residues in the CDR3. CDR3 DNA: TGCGCCAGCAGCTTGATGGGGAGCAGCGCCCCTCGATCTGGAAACACCATATATTTT. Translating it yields CASSLMGSSAPRSGNTIYF.